The next 13 T cell receptor beta chains were all read from a single sample in a study of blood T cell repertoires in COVID-19. Produced via immunoSEQ multiplex PCR; TCRdb's table is partial and in-frame only. The sample consists of around 240,000 clones, about 89% of them appearing once. Sequencing input: PBMCs or T cells enriched from blood (not recorded which). Receptors were obtained from a human donor in a cohort exposed to, infected with or recovered from COVID-19 (not recorded which). The donor label of this sample is uncertain.

The genes are TRBV5-1 and TRBJ2-2; 7 bases match TRBD1. V was pared by 2 bases and J by 4 bases, with 5 bases of the junction left unmatched. This CDR3 region has 15 residues. CDR1 SGHRS and CDR2 YFSETQ come from the germline V gene. The CDR3 DNA reads as TGCGCCAGCAGCTTAGGGACAGAGGGCACCGGGGAGCTGTTTTTT. This translates into CASSLGTEGTGELFF.

The chain links TRBV10-3 to TRBJ1-5; D not certain. The CDR3 runs to 14 residues. The ends were cut back, 3 bases at V and 7 bases at J, with 13 bases in the middle. Germline CDR1 is ENHRY and CDR2 is SYGVKD. CDR3 sequence (DNA): TGTGCCATCAGTGAATTGGGAGGAGAGCAGCCCCAGCATTTT. It encodes CAISELGGEQPQHF.

The chain links TRBV12-3 or TRBV12-4 to TRBJ2-1; the D gene is possibly TRBD1 (5 bases). The V gene lost 6 bases and the J gene lost 9 bases, with 9 bases spanning the gap. The CDR3 loop spans 11 amino acids. DNA of the CDR3: TGTGCCAGCAGCAATCAGGGTGAGCAGTTCTTC. This encodes CASSNQGEQFF.

The V call is TRBV3-1 (or the pseudogene TRBV3-2), the J call TRBJ1-2; D unclear. V lost 1 base to trimming and J lost 5 bases, with 8 bases between them. The CDR3 is made up of 13 amino acids. Per the germline V gene, CDR1 is LGHDT and CDR2 is YNNKEL (reference sequence). Here the CDR3 DNA reads TGTGCCAGCAGCCAAGGGGCGGGTTATGGCTACACCTTC. It yields the protein CASSQGAGYGYTF.

The gene calls are TRBV21-1 and TRBJ1-2; TRBD1 reflects the table's D call only, with no check against the DNA. TRBV21-1 corresponds to a pseudogene. This CDR3 region has 15 residues. CDR3 in DNA: TGTGCCAGCAGCAAAGTAGGGACAGGGGAGAGGGGCTACACCTTC. Translated, it gives CASSKVGTGERGYTF.

The chain uses TRBV12-5 and TRBJ2-3; D might be TRBD1 (6 bases). Trimming pared 1 base from V and 6 bases from J, leaving 8 bases between. The CDR3 spans 13 residues. The germline gives CDR1 LGHNT, CDR2 FRNRAP. CDR3 sequence (DNA): TGTGCTAGTGGTTTGGACAGGGCGGATACGCAGTATTTT. Protein: CASGLDRADTQYF.

This clone was recorded a few times. This chain connects TRBV5-4 to TRBJ2-5, with 14 nucleotides matching TRBD2. CDR3 length: 17 residues. V was clipped by 0 bases and J by 1 base; unmatched bases: 2. Germline loops: CDR1 SGHNT, CDR2 YYREEE (reference sequence). DNA of the CDR3: TGTGCCAGCAGCTTGGGACTAGCGGGGGGGACCCAAGAGACCCAGTACTTC. Translated, it gives CASSLGLAGGTQETQYF.

The J gene is TRBJ1-3, the V gene TRBV12-5; D unclear. The germline V gene encodes CDR1 LGHNT and CDR2 FRNRAP. Trimming shortened V by 3 bases and J by 0 bases, and 12 bases separated the two germline ends. The CDR3 is 16 amino acids. The CDR3 is CASGFGQVHSGNTIYF. CDR3 nucleotides: TGTGCTAGTGGTTTTGGTCAGGTCCACTCTGGAAACACCATATATTTT. Filled out from reference TRBV12-5 and TRBJ1-3, the complete variable domain reads DARVTQTPRHKVTEMGQEVTMRCQPILGHNTVFWYRQTMMQGLELLAYFRNRAPLDDSGMPKDRFSAEMPDATLATLKIQPSEPRDSAVYFCASGFGQVHSGNTIYFGEGSWLTVV.

This CDR3 is CASSLAATGGNGYTF. The CDR3 DNA sequence: TGTGCCAGCAGTTTAGCTGCGACAGGGGGCAATGGCTACACCTTC. The chain carries TRBV27 and TRBJ1-2; 10 positions match TRBD1. Germline CDR1 MNHEY, CDR2 SMNVEV (reference sequence). V was pared by 2 bases and J by 6 bases, with 6 bases of the junction left unmatched. The CDR3 sequence is 15 residues long.

The V and J genes are TRBV6-5 and TRBJ2-7; D uncertain. V was shortened by 6 bases and J by 2 bases, with 8 bases between the two germline ends. The CDR3 extends over 12 amino acids. The V gene's germline CDR1 is MNHEY and CDR2 SVGAGI. This CDR3 reads CASRTRPYEQYF. CDR3 DNA: TGTGCCAGCAGGACTCGCCCCTACGAGCAGTACTTC.

This sequence joins TRBV24-1 and TRBJ2-7, with 7 bases fitting TRBD1. There are 12 residues in the CDR3. Per the germline V gene, CDR1 is KGHDR and CDR2 is SFDVKD. J lost 6 bases, V lost 12 bases, and 10 bases had no gene match. DNA for the CDR3: TGTGCCGTAGGAGACAGGGCAGGCGAGCAGTACTTC. Translating it yields CAVGDRAGEQYF.

The chain employs TRBV11-2 and TRBJ1-3; D remains ambiguous. CDR1 is SGHAT, CDR2 FQNNGV, per germline. The V end was cut by 0 bases, the J end by 2 bases, with 8 bases between. This CDR3 comprises 15 residues. This CDR3 reads CASSLDRGAGNTIYF. The CDR3 DNA follows: TGTGCCAGCAGCTTAGATAGAGGAGCTGGAAACACCATATATTTT.

The chain is built from TRBV3-1 (or the pseudogene TRBV3-2) and TRBJ1-6; D perhaps matches TRBD1 (5 bases). V lost 4 bases to trimming and J lost 0 bases, with 13 bases between them. This CDR3 contains 17 residues. Germline CDR1 and CDR2: LGHDT and YNNKEL (reference sequence). CDR3 sequence: CASSRQSTASYNSPLHF. As DNA, the CDR3 is TGTGCCAGCAGCCGACAGAGCACGGCCTCCTATAATTCACCCCTCCACTTT.